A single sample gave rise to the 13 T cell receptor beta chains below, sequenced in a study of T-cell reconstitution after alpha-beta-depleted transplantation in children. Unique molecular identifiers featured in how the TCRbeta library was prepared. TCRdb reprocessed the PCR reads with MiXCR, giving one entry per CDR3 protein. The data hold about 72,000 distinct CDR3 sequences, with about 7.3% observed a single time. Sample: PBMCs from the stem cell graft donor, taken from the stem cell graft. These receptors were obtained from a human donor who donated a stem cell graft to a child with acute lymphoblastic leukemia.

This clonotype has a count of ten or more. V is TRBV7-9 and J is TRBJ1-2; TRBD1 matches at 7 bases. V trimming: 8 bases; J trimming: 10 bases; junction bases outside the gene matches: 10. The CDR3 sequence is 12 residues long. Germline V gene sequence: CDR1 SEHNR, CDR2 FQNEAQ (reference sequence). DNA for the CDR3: TGTGCCAGCCTGGGGCAGGGGGTGTACTACACCTTC. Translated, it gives CASLGQGVYYTF.

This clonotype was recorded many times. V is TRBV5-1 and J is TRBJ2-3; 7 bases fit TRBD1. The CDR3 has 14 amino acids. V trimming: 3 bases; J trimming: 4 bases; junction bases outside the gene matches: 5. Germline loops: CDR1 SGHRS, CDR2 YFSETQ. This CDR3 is CASSSGQLADTQYF. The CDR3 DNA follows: TGCGCCAGCAGCTCGGGACAGCTGGCAGATACGCAGTATTTT.

The CDR3 sequence: CAISDLVATEANVLTF. DNA for the CDR3: TGTGCCATCAGTGATCTCGTTGCCACAGAGGCCAACGTCCTGACTTTC. The rearrangement links TRBV10-3 to TRBJ2-6; D is unresolved. CDR3 length equals 16 residues. CDR1 and CDR2 from the germline V gene are ENHRY and SYGVKD. The germline V and J ends were trimmed by 3 bases and 6 bases, with 15 bases remaining between them.

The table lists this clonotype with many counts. Here the CDR3 reads CASSQQGGREQFF. CDR3 DNA sequence: TGTGCCAGCAGCCAGCAGGGGGGGCGTGAGCAGTTCTTC. The chain combines TRBV3-1 with TRBJ2-1; possibly TRBD1 or TRBD2 for D (7 bases each). The CDR3 is made up of 13 amino acids. The ends were cut back, 3 bases at V and 9 bases at J, with 12 bases in the middle. Germline V gives CDR1 LGHDT, CDR2 YNNKEL (reference sequence).

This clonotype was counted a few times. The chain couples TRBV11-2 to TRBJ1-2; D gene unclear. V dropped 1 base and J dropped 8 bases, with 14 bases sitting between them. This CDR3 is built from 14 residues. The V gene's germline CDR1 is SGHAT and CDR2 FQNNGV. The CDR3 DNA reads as TGTGCCAGCAGCTTAGGTCCGGGTCTCTGGGGCTACACCTTC. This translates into CASSLGPGLWGYTF.

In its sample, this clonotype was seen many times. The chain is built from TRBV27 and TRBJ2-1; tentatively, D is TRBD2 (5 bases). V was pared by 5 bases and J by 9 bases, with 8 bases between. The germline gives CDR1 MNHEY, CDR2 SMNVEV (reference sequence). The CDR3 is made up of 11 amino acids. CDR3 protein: CASSRSGEQFF. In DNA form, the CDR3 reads TGTGCCAGCAGTCGGAGCGGTGAGCAGTTCTTC.

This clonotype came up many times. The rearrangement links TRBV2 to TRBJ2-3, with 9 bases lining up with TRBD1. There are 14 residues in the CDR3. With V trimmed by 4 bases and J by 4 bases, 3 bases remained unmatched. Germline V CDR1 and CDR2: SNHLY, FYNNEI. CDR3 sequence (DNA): TGTGCCAGCAGTGGGGACAGGGCTCCAGATACGCAGTATTTT. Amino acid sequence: CASSGDRAPDTQYF.

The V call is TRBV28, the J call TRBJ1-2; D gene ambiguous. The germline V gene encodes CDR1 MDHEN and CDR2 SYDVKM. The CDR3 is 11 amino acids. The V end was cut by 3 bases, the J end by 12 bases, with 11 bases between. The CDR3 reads CASSFSGEHTF. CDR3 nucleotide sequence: TGTGCCAGCAGTTTTAGTGGAGAACACACCTTC.

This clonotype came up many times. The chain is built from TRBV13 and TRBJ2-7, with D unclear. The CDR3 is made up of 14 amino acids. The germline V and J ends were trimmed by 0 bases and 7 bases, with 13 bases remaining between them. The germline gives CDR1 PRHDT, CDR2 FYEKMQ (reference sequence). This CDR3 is CASSLGAQAGEQYF. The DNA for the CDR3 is TGTGCCAGCAGCTTAGGTGCACAAGCCGGGGAGCAGTACTTC.

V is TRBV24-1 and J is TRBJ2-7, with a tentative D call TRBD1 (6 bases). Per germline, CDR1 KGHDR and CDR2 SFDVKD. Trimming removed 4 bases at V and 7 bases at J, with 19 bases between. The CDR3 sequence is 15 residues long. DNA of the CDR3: TGTGCCACCAGTGACCCTAACAGGGCCGTGAGGGAGCAGTACTTC. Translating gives CATSDPNRAVREQYF.

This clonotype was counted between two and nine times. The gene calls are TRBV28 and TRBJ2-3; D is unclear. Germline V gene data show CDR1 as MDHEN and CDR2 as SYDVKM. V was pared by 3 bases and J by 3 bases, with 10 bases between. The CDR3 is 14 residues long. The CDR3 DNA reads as TGTGCCAGCAGTTTGAACACATTTACAGATACGCAGTATTTT. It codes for CASSLNTFTDTQYF.

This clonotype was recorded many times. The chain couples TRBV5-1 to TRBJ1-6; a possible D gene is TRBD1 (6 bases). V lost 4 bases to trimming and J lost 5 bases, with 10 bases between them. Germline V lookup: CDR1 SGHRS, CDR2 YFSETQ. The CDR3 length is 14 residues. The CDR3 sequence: CASSRGQNNSPLHF. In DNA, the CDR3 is TGCGCCAGCAGCCGCGGACAGAATAATTCACCCCTCCACTTT.

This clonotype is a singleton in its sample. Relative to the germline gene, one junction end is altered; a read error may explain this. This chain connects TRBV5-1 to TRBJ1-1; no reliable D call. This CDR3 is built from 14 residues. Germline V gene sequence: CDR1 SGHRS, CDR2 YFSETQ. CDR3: CASSFGSMNTEAYF. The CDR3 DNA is TGCGCCAGCAGTTTTGGATCTATGAACACTGAAGCTTACTTT. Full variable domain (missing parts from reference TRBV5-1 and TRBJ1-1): KAGVTQTPRYLIKTRGQQVTLSCSPISGHRSVSWYQQTPGQGLQFLFEYFSETQRNKGNFPGRFSGRQFSNSRSEMNVSTLELGDSALYLCASSFGSMNTEAYFGQGTRLTVV.